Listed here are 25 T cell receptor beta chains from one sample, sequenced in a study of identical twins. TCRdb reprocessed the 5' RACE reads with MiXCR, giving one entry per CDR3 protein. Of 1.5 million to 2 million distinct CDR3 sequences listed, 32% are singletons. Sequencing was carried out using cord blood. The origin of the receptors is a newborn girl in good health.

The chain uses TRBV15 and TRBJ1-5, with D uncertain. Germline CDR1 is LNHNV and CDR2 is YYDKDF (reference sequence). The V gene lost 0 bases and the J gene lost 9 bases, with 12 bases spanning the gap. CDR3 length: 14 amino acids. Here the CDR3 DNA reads TGTGCCACCAGCAGAGATCGAGGGAGTTGGCCCCAGCATTTT. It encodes CATSRDRGSWPQHF.

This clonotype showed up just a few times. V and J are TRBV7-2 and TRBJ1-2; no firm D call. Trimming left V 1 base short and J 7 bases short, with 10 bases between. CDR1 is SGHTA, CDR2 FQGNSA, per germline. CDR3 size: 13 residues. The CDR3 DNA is TGTGCCAGCAGCTTAGTGGGATATACTGGCTACACCTTC. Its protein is CASSLVGYTGYTF.

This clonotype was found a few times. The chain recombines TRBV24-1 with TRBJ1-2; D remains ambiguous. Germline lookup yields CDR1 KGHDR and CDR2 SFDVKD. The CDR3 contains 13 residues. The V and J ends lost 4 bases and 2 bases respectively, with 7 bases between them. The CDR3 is CATSDDKNYGYTF. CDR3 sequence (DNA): TGTGCCACCAGTGACGACAAAAACTATGGCTACACCTTC.

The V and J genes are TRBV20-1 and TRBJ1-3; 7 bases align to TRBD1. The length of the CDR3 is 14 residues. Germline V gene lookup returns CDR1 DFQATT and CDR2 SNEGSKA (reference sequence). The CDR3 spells CSAPTTGKGNTIYF. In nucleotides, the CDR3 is TGCAGCGCTCCTACGACAGGGAAAGGAAACACCATATATTTT.

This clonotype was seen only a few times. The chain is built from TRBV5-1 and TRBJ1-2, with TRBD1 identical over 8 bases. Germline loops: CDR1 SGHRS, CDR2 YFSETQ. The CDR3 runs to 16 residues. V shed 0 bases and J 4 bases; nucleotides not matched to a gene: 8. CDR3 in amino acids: CASSLEGQGAFYGYTF. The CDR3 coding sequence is TGCGCCAGCAGCTTGGAAGGGCAGGGGGCCTTCTATGGCTACACCTTC.

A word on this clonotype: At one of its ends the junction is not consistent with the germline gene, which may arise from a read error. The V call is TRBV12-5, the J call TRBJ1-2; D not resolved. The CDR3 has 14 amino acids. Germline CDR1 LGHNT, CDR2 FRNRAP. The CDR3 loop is CVSGLGRTNYGYTF. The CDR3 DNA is TGTGTTAGTGGCCTTGGGCGGACTAACTATGGCTACACCTTC.

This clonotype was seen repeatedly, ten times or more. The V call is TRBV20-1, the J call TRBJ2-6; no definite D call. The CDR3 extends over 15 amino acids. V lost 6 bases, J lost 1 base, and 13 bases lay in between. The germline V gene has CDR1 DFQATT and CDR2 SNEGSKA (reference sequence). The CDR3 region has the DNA TGCAGTGCCATAAAGGTCGGATCTGGGGCCAACGTCCTGACTTTC. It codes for CSAIKVGSGANVLTF.

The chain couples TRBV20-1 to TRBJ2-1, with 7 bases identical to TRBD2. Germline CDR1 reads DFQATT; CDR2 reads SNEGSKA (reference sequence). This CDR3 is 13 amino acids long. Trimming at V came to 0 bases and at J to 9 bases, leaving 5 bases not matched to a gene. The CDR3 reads CSARDQAGAEQFF. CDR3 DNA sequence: TGCAGTGCTAGAGATCAGGCGGGAGCTGAGCAGTTCTTC.

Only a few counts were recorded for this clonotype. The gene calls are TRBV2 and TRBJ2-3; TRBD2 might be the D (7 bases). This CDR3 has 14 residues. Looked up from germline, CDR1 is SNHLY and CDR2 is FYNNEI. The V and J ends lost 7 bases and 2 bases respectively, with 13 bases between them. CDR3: CASMGRGHTDTQYF. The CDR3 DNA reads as TGTGCCAGCATGGGGCGGGGGCACACAGATACGCAGTATTTT.

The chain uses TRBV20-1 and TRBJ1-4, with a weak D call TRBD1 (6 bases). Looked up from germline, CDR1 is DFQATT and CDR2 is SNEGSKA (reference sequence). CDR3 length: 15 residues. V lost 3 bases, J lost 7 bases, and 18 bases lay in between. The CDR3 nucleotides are TGCAGTGCTAGCCCCCCCGGGGGCTGGGGTGAAAAACTGTTTTTT. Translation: CSASPPGGWGEKLFF.

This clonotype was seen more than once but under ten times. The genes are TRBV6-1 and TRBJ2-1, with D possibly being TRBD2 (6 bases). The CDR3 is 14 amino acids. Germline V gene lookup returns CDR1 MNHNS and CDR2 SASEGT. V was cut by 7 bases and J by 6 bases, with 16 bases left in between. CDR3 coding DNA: TGTGCCAGCATTCCTCTCCGGGACTCCAATGAGCAGTTCTTC. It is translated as CASIPLRDSNEQFF.

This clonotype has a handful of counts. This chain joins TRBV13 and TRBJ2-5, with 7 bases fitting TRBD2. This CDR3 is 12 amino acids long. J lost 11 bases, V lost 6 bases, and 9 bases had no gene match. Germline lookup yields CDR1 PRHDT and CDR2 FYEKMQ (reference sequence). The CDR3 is CASSYLAEGQYF. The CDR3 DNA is TGTGCCAGCAGTTATCTAGCGGAGGGGCAGTACTTC.

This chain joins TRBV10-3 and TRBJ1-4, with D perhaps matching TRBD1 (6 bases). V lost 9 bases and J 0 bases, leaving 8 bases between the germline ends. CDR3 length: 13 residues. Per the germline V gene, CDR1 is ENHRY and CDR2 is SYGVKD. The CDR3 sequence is CAIRQATNEKLFF. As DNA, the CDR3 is TGTGCCATACGACAGGCAACTAATGAAAAACTGTTTTTT.

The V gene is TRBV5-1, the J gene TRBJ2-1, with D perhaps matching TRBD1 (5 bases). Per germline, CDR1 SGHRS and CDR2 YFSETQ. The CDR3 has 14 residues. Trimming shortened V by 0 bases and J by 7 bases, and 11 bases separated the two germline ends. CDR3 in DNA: TGCGCCAGCAGCTTGGCCAGGGTGGGTAATGAGCAGTTCTTC. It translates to CASSLARVGNEQFF.

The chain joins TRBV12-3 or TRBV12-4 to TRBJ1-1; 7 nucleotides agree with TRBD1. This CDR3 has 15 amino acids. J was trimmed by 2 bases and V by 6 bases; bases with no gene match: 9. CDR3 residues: CASRLSGTVNTEAFF. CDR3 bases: TGTGCCAGCAGATTGTCCGGGACAGTCAACACTGAAGCTTTCTTT.

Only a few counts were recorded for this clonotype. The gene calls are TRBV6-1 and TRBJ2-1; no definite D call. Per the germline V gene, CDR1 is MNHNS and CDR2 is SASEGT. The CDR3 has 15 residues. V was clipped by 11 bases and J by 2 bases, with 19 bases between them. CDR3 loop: CAGPSRKDAYNEQFF. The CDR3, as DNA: TGTGCCGGTCCTTCTAGAAAGGACGCCTACAATGAGCAGTTCTTC.

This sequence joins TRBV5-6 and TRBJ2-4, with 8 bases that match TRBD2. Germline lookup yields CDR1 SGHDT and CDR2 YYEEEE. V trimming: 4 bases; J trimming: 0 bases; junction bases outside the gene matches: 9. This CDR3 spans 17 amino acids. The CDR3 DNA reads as TGTGCCAGCAGCCCGGGACTAGATCCTCTAGCCAAAAACATTCAGTACTTC. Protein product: CASSPGLDPLAKNIQYF.

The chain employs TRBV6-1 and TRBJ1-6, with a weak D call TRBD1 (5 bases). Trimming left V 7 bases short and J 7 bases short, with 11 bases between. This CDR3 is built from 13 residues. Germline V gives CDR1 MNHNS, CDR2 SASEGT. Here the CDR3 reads CASIRDGNSPLHF. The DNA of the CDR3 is TGTGCCAGCATCCGGGACGGGAATTCACCCCTCCACTTT.

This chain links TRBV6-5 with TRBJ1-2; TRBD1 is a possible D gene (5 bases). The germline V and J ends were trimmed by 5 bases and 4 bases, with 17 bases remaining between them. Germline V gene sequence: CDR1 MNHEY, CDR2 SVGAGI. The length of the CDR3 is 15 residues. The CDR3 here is CASSNQGLYPYGYTF. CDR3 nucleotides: TGTGCCAGCAGTAACCAGGGCCTGTACCCCTATGGCTACACCTTC.

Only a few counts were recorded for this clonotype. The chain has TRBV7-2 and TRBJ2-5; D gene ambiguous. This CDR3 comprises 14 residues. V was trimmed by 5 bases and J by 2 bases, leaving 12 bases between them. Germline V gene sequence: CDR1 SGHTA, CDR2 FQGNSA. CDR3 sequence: CASSRDVNQETQYF. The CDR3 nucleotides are TGTGCCAGCAGCAGAGACGTCAATCAAGAGACCCAGTACTTC.

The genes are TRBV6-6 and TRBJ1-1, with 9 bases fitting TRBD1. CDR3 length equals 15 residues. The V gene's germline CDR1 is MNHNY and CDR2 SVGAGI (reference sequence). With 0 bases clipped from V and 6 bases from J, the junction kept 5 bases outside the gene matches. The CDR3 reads CASSYSGQGNAEAFF. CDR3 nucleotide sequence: TGTGCCAGCAGTTACTCGGGACAGGGTAACGCTGAAGCTTTCTTT.

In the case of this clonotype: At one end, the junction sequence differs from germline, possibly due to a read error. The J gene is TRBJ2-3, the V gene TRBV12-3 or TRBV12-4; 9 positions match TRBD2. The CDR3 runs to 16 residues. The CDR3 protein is CAGSSGGLTSTDTQYF. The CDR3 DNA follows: TGTGCCGGCAGTAGCGGGGGCCTTACTAGCACAGATACGCAGTATTTT.

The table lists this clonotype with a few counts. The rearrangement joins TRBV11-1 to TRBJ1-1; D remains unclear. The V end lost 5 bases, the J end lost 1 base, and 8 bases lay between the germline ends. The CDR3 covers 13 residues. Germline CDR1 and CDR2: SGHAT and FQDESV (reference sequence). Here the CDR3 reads CASSGRRNTEAFF. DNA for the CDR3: TGTGCCAGCAGCGGCAGGCGGAACACTGAAGCTTTCTTT.

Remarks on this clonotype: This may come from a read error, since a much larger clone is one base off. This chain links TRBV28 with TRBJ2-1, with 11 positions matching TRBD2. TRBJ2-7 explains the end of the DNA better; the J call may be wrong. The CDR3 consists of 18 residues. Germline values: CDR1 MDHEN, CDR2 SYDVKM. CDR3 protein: CASSLGTSGPSSYNEQYF. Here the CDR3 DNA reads TGTGCCAGCAGTTTGGGGACTAGCGGCCCCAGCTCCTACAATGAGCAGTACTTC.

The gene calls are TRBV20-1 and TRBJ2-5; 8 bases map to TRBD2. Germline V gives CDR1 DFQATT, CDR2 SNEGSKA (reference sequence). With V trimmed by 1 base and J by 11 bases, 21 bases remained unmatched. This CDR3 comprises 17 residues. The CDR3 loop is CSARGGAGAVYPNEQYF. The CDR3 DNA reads TGCAGTGCTAGAGGGGGAGCGGGGGCGGTGTATCCCAATGAGCAGTACTTC.